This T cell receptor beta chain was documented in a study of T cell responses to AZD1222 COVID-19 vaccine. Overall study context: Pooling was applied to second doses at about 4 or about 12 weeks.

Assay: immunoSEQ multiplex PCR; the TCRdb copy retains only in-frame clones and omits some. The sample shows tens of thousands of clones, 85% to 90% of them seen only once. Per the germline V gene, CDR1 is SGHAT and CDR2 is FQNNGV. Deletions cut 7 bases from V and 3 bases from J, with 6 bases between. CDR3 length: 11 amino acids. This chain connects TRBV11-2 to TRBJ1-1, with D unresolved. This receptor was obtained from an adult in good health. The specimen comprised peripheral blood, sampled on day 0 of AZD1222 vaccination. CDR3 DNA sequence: TGTGCCAGCAAGGGTTACACTGAAGCTTTCTTT. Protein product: CASKGYTEAFF. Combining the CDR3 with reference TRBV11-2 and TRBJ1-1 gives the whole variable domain EAGVAQSPRYKIIEKRQSVAFWCNPISGHATLYWYQQILGQGPKLLIQFQNNGVVDDSQLPKDRFSAERLKGVDSTLKIQPAKLEDSAVYLCASKGYTEAFFGQGTRLTVV.